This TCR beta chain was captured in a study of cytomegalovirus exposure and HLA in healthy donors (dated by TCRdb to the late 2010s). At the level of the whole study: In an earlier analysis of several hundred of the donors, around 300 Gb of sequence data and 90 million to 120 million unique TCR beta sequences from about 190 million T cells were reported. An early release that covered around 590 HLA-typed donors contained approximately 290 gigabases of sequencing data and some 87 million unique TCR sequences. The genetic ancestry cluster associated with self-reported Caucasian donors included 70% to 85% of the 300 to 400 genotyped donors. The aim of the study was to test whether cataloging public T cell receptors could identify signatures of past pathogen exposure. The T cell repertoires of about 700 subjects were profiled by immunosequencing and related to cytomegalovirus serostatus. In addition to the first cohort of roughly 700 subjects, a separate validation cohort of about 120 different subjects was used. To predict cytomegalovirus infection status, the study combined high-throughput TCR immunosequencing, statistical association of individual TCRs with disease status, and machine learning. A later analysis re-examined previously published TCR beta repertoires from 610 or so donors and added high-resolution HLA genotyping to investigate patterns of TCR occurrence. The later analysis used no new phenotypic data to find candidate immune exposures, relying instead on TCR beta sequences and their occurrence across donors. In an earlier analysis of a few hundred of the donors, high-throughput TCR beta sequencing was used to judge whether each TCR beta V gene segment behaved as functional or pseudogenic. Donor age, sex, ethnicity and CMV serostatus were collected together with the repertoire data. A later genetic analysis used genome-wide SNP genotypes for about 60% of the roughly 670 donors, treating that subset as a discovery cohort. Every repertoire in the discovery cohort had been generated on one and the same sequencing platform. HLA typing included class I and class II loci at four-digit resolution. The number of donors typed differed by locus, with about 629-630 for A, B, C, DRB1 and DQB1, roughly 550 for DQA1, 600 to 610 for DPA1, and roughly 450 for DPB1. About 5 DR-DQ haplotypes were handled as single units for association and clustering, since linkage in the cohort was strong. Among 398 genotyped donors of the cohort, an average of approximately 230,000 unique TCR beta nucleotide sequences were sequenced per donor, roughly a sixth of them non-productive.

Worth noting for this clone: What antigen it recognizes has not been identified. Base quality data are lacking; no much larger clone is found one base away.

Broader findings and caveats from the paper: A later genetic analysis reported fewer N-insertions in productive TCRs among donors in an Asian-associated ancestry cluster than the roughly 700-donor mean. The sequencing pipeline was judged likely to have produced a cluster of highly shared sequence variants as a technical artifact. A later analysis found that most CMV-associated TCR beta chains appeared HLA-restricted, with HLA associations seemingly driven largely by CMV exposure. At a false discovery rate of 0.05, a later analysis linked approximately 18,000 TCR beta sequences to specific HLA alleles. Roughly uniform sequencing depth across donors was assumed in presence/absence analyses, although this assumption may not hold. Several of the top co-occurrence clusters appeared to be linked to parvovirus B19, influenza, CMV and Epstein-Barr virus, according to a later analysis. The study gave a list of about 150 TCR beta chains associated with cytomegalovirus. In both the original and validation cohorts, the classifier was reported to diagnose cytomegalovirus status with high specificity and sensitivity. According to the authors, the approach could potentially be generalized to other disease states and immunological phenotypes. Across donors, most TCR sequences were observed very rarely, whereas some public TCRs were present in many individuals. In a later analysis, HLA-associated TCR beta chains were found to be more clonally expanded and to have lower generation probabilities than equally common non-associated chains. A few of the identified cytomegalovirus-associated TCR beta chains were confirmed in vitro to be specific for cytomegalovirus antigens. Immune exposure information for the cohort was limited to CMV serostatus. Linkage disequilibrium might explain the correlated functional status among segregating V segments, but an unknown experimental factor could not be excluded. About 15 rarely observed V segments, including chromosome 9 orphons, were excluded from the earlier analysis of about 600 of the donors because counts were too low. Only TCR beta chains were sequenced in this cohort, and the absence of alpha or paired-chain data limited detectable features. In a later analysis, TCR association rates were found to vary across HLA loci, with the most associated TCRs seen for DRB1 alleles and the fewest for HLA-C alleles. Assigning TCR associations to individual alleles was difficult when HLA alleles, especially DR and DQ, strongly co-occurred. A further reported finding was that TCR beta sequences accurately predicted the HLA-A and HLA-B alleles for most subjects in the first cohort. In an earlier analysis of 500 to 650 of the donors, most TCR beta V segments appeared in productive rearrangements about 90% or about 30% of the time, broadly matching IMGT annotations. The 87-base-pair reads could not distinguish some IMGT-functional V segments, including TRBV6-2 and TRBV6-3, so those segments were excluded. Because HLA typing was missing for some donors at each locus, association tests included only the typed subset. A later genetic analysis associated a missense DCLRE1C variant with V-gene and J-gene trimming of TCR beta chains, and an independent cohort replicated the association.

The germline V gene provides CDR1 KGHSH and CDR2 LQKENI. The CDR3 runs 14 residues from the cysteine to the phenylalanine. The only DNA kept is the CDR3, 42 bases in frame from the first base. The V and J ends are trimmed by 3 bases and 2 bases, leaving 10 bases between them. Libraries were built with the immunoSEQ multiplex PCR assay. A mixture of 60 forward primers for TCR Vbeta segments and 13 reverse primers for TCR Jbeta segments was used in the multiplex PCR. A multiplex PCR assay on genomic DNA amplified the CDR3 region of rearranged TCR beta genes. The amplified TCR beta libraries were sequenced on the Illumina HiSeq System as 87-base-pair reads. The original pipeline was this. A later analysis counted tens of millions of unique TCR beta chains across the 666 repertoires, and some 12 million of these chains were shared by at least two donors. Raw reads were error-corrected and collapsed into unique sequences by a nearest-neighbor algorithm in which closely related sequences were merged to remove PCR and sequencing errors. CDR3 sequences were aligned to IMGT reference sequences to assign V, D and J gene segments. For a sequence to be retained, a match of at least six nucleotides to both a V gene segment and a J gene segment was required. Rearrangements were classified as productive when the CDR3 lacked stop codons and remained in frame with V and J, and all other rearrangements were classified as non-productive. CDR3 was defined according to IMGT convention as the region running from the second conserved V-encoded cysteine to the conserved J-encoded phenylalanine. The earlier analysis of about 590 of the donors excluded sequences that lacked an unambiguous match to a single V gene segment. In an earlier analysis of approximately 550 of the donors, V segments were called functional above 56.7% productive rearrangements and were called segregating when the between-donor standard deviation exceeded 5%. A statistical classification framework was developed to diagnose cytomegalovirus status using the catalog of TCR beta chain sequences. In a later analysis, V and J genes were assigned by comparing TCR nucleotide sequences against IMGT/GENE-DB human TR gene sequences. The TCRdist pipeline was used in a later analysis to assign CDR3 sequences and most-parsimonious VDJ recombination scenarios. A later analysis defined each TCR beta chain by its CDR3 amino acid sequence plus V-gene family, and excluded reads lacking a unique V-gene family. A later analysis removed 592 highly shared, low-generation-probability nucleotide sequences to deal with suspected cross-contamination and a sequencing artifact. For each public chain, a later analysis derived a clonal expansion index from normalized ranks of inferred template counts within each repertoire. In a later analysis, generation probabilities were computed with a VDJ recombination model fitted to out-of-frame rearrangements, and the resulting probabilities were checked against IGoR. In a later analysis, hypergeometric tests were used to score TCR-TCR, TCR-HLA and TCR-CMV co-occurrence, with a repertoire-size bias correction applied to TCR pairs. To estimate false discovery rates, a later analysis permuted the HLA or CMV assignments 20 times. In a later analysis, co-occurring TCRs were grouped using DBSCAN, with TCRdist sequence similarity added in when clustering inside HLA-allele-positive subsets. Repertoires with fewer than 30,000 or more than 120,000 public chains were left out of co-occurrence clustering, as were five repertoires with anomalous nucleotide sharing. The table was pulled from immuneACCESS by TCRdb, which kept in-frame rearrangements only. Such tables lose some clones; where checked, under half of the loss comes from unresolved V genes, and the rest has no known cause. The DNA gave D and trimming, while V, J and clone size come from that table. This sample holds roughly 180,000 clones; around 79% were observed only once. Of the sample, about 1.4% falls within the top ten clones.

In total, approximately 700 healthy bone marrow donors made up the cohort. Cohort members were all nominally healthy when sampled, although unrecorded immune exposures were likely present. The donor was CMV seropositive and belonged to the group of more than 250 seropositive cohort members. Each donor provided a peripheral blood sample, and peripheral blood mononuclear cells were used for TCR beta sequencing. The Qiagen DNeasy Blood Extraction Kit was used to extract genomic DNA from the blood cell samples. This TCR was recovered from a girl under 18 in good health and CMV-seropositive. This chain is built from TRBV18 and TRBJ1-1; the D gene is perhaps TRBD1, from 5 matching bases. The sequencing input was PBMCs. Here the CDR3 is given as CASSPLGGNTEAFF. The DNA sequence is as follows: TGTGCCAGCTCACCCTTGGGGGGTAACACTGAAGCTTTCTTT.